Listed here is a single T cell receptor (beta chain). Its antigen is not identified. The CDR3 loop spans 15 amino acids. Germline V gene data show CDR1 as SEHNR and CDR2 as FQNEAQ (reference sequence). The germline V and J ends were trimmed by 1 base and 10 bases, with 17 bases remaining between them. These data come from a study of cytomegalovirus exposure and HLA in healthy donors. Looking at the study overall: One earlier analysis, a look at about 179 million T cells, found 100 million to 130 million unique TCR beta sequences. When roughly 420 donors were genotyped, roughly 82% of them were found to fall in the Caucasian-associated ancestry cluster.

Study conclusions and caveats: The authors judged a highly shared variant cluster likely a sequencing artifact. Per published reports, the classifier diagnosed cytomegalovirus status with high specificity and sensitivity.

The PCR made use of 60 Vbeta and 13 Jbeta primers. Produced via immunoSEQ multiplex PCR; TCRdb's table is partial and in-frame only. The sample lists 200,000 to 300,000 clones; 70% to 90% were seen once. The rearrangement links TRBV7-9 to TRBJ2-1; D is undetermined. Input material: PBMCs. The source of this sequence is a woman aged 40 to 55 in good health and CMV-seropositive. The CDR3 spells CASSLVLGANPEQFF. CDR3 DNA sequence: TGTGCCAGCAGCTTAGTCCTCGGTGCCAATCCCGAGCAGTTCTTC.